These 26 T cell receptor beta chains were sequenced from one sample in a study of blood T cell repertoires in COVID-19. The table came from immunoSEQ multiplex PCR; TCRdb's copy has only in-frame clones and leaves some out. Of hundreds of thousands of clones in the sample, 70% to 90% were seen once. Material: PBMCs or T cells enriched from blood (not recorded which). These receptors all stem from a young man who had recovered from COVID-19.

This clone was counted a single time. The chain couples TRBV10-1 to TRBJ1-2; a possible D gene is TRBD1 (5 bases). Germline values: CDR1 WNHNN, CDR2 SYGVQD (reference sequence). V was cut by 0 bases and J by 6 bases, with 26 bases left in between. This CDR3 has 19 residues. CDR3 DNA sequence: TGCGCCAGCAGTGAGTCGGGGCCTCCCGTCCAAGTCATAAAGGATGGCTACACCTTC. Protein product: CASSESGPPVQVIKDGYTF.

A few counts support this clone. The chain is built from TRBV28 and TRBJ2-1, with 12 nucleotides matching TRBD2. The V and J ends lost 4 bases and 0 bases, in that order; junction bases with no gene match: 10. The germline V gene encodes CDR1 MDHEN and CDR2 SYDVKM. CDR3 length: 19 residues. CDR3 nucleotide sequence: TGTGCCAGCAGTTGGGGTCTAGCGGGGGGGTTTAGCTCCTACAATGAGCAGTTCTTC. Translating it yields CASSWGLAGGFSSYNEQFF. Based on the CDR3 plus reference TRBV28 and TRBJ2-1, the full variable domain is DVKVTQSSRYLVKRTGEKVFLECVQDMDHENMFWYRQDPGLGLRLIYFSYDVKMKEKGDIPEGYSVSREKKERFSLILESASTNQTSMYLCASSWGLAGGFSSYNEQFFGPGTRLTVL.

This sequence joins TRBV5-1 and TRBJ1-2, with D perhaps TRBD1 (5 bases). V was shortened by 4 bases and J by 5 bases, with 15 bases between the two germline ends. The germline CDR1 and CDR2 sequences are SGHRS and YFSETQ. The CDR3 runs 14 residues. In nucleotides, the CDR3 is TGCGCCAGCAGCCATCTGGCCAGGGCTTATGGCTACACCTTC. It is translated as CASSHLARAYGYTF.

The chain employs TRBV7-8 and TRBJ1-5; D call uncertain. The CDR3 extends over 14 amino acids. Germline V lookup: CDR1 SGHVS, CDR2 FQNEAQ. The chain's CDR3 is CGQSGWTSNQPQHF. CDR3 coding DNA: TGTGGCCAAAGCGGATGGACCAGCAATCAGCCCCAGCATTTT.

The J gene is TRBJ2-3, the V gene TRBV6-2 or TRBV6-3; 9 positions agree with TRBD2. Germline V lookup: CDR1 MNHEY, CDR2 SVGEGT. The ends lost 5 bases at V and 2 bases at J; junction bases unmatched: 5. The CDR3 is made up of 15 amino acids. The CDR3 bases are TGTGCCAGCAGTCATCCGGGACTAGCCACAGATACGCAGTATTTT. Its protein is CASSHPGLATDTQYF.

CDR3 nucleotides: TGTGCCAGCAGCCCTCGGACTAGTTTGAATGAGCAGTTCTTC. Translation: CASSPRTSLNEQFF. The chain links TRBV7-3 to TRBJ2-1; 7 bases align to TRBD2. CDR1 is SGHTA and CDR2 is FQGTGA in the germline V gene. V dropped 5 bases and J dropped 7; count of bases not matched to a gene: 8. The CDR3 contains 14 residues.

This clone has ten or more counts. This rearrangement joins TRBV4-2 to TRBJ2-3; 15 positions match TRBD2. Germline V gene sequence: CDR1 LGHNA, CDR2 YNFKEQ. The ends lost 3 bases at V and 1 base at J; junction bases unmatched: 2. This CDR3 contains 17 residues. CDR3 loop: CASSHRTSGGGTDTQYF. CDR3 coding DNA: TGTGCCAGCAGCCACAGGACTAGCGGGGGGGGCACAGATACGCAGTATTTT.

This chain joins TRBV12-3 or TRBV12-4 and TRBJ1-4, with D maybe TRBD1 (6 bases). V dropped 7 bases and J dropped 14 bases, with 14 bases sitting between them. The CDR3 spans 11 residues. The CDR3 sequence: CASTSGQVLFF. In nucleotides, the CDR3 is TGTGCCAGCACCTCGGGACAAGTCCTGTTTTTT.

The chain uses TRBV29-1 and TRBJ2-7; D may be TRBD1 (5 bases). CDR1 is SQVTM and CDR2 is ANQGSEA in the germline V gene. The CDR3 runs 13 residues. V lost 1 base and J 3 bases, leaving 10 bases between the germline ends. The CDR3 here is CSVEGGQFYEQYF. CDR3 sequence (DNA): TGCAGCGTTGAAGGAGGACAATTCTACGAGCAGTACTTC.

The V call is TRBV4-2, the J call TRBJ2-2; perhaps TRBD1 as D (5 bases). This CDR3 is built from 15 residues. The V end was cut by 1 base, the J end by 6 bases, with 12 bases between. Germline V gives CDR1 LGHNA, CDR2 YNFKEQ. The CDR3 sequence: CASSQGGMVAGELFF. The DNA of the CDR3 is TGTGCCAGCAGCCAAGGGGGCATGGTGGCCGGGGAGCTGTTTTTT.

The rearrangement joins TRBV6-4 to TRBJ2-3, with D unresolved. CDR1 is MRHNA and CDR2 is SNTAGT in the germline V gene. Trimming shortened V by 5 bases and J by 0 bases, and 6 bases separated the two germline ends. The CDR3 spans 13 residues. The CDR3 coding sequence is TGTGCCAGCAGTTTTCTTAGCACAGATACGCAGTATTTT. This encodes CASSFLSTDTQYF.

This clone was picked up a small number of times. V and J are TRBV5-4 and TRBJ1-1; TRBD1 matches at 11 bases. CDR1 SGHNT and CDR2 YYREEE come from the germline V gene (reference sequence). J gave up 4 bases and V 4 bases, and 6 bases lay outside the gene matches. The CDR3 has 15 amino acids. CDR3 DNA: TGTGCCAGCAGCGTTAAGGACAGGGGGCTCACTGAAGCTTTCTTT. This gives the protein CASSVKDRGLTEAFF.

The V call is TRBV10-2, the J call TRBJ2-1; D is undetermined. This CDR3 comprises 16 residues. Germline V CDR1 and CDR2: WSHSY, SAAADI. Trimming shortened V by 3 bases and J by 8 bases, and 20 bases separated the two germline ends. The CDR3 sequence: CASSEISTNLRDEQFF. CDR3 nucleotides: TGCGCCAGCAGTGAAATTAGCACCAACTTACGGGATGAGCAGTTCTTC.

This clone was counted only a few times. The chain combines TRBV5-8 with TRBJ2-7; perhaps TRBD1 as D (6 bases). Germline values: CDR1 SGHTS, CDR2 YDEGEE. This CDR3 region has 15 residues. V dropped 0 bases and J dropped 2 bases, with 12 bases sitting between them. Here the CDR3 reads CASSLGQALTYEQYF. CDR3 in DNA: TGTGCCAGCAGCTTGGGACAGGCATTAACCTACGAGCAGTACTTC.

CDR3 nucleotides: TGTGCCAGCAGCTTCTTTGGGGAGAGGGAGCTGTTTTTT. Its protein is CASSFFGERELFF. J is TRBJ2-2 and V is TRBV5-5; D is possibly TRBD2 (5 bases). V dropped 2 bases and J dropped 9 bases, with 11 bases sitting between them. The CDR3 is 13 amino acids. CDR1 is SGHKS and CDR2 is YYEKEE in the germline V gene (reference sequence).

The chain couples TRBV2 to TRBJ1-3, with 7 bases aligning to TRBD1. CDR3 length equals 16 residues. Trimming at V came to 7 bases and at J to 5 bases, leaving 14 bases not matched to a gene. CDR1 and CDR2 (germline): SNHLY, FYNNEI. The CDR3 loop reads CASTPDRLSGRNTIYF. CDR3 in DNA: TGTGCCAGCACCCCGGACAGGCTTTCCGGGCGAAACACCATATATTTT.

V is TRBV19 and J is TRBJ1-1, with 9 positions matching TRBD1. Germline V gene data show CDR1 as LNHDA and CDR2 as SQIVND (reference sequence). This CDR3 spans 17 amino acids. The V gene end was trimmed by 4 bases and the J gene end by 1 base; junction bases not matched to a gene: 10. Here the CDR3 DNA reads TGTGCCAGTAGTAAAAACCTAGGGACAGGGCGGAACACTGAAGCTTTCTTT. Its protein is CASSKNLGTGRNTEAFF.

V usage is TRBV3-1 (or the pseudogene TRBV3-2) and J usage is TRBJ2-7; a weak D match, TRBD2 (5 bases). Trimming removed 0 bases at V and 6 bases at J, with 18 bases between. The V gene's germline CDR1 is LGHDT and CDR2 YNNKEL (reference sequence). This CDR3 spans 16 amino acids. CDR3 nucleotide sequence: TGTGCCAGCAGCCAAGATTGGAACGAGCGGACGGTCGAGCAGTACTTC. Translating gives CASSQDWNERTVEQYF.

The chain links TRBV6-4 to TRBJ1-2, with D perhaps TRBD1 (6 bases). The V end was cut by 4 bases, the J end by 4 bases, with 13 bases between. The CDR3 has 14 residues. CDR1 is MRHNA and CDR2 is SNTAGT in the germline V gene. CDR3 residues: CASSADSTLYGYTF. CDR3 coding DNA: TGTGCCAGCAGTGCGGACAGCACTCTCTATGGCTACACCTTC.

This chain uses TRBV7-2 with TRBJ1-3; D gene unclear. Trimming removed 4 bases from V and 3 bases from J, with 7 bases in between. From germline, CDR1 is SGHTA and CDR2 FQGNSA. This CDR3 spans 13 amino acids. The CDR3 nucleotides are TGTGCCAGCAGCTCTGACATTGGAAACACCATATATTTT. Translating it yields CASSSDIGNTIYF.

This chain links TRBV27 with TRBJ2-1; 7 bases are a match to TRBD1. The V gene end was trimmed by 5 bases and the J gene end by 2 bases; junction bases not matched to a gene: 6. CDR3 size: 15 residues. CDR1 MNHEY and CDR2 SMNVEV come from the germline V gene (reference sequence). This chain's CDR3 is CASSLGTATYNEQFF. The CDR3 nucleotides are TGTGCCAGCAGTCTAGGGACAGCCACCTACAATGAGCAGTTCTTC.

V usage is TRBV7-9 and J usage is TRBJ2-7; D possibly corresponds to TRBD1 (6 bases). Trimming left V 1 base short and J 4 bases short, with 8 bases between. The CDR3 is 13 amino acids. The germline gives CDR1 SEHNR, CDR2 FQNEAQ (reference sequence). For the CDR3, the DNA is TGTGCCAGCAGCTTAGAGGACAGATACGAGCAGTACTTC. Translated: CASSLEDRYEQYF.

The DNA of the CDR3 is TGTGCCAGCGGGGAGGAGCGGGGCTACACCTTC. It encodes CASGEERGYTF. The J gene is TRBJ1-2, the V gene TRBV6-6; D is uncertain. This CDR3 is 11 amino acids long. The ends were cut back, 8 bases at V and 8 bases at J, with 12 bases in the middle. Per the germline V gene, CDR1 is MNHNY and CDR2 is SVGAGI (reference sequence).

This chain joins TRBV18 and TRBJ2-6, with D uncertain. The length of the CDR3 is 14 residues. The V end was cut by 4 bases, the J end by 0 bases, with 4 bases between. CDR1 and CDR2 from the germline V gene are KGHSH and LQKENI. As DNA, the CDR3 is TGTGCCAGCTCACTCAGCTCTGGGGCCAACGTCCTGACTTTC. It codes for CASSLSSGANVLTF.

The V and J genes are TRBV7-9 and TRBJ1-4; weak D call: TRBD1 (6 bases). The germline V and J ends were trimmed by 7 bases and 8 bases, with 14 bases remaining between them. Germline CDR1 and CDR2: SEHNR and FQNEAQ (reference sequence). This CDR3 region has 13 residues. The CDR3 loop reads CASNRDMAEKLFF. As DNA, the CDR3 is TGTGCCAGCAACCGGGACATGGCCGAAAAACTGTTTTTT.

The rearrangement links TRBV4-3 to TRBJ2-5, with TRBD1 matching over 8 bases. CDR3 size: 15 residues. Germline CDR1 LGHNA, CDR2 YSLEER. J gave up 1 base and V 3 bases, and 4 bases lay outside the gene matches. The CDR3 DNA sequence: TGCGCCAGCAGCCAGGAAACAGGGGGCCAAGAGACCCAGTACTTC. Translation: CASSQETGGQETQYF.